The 21 T cell receptor beta chains presented below share a single source sample, sequenced in a study of shared clonotypes between healthy human individuals. TCRdb keeps only in-frame clones here, not all; method: immunoSEQ multiplex PCR. Among roughly 1 million clones, about 75% were seen once, and the ten largest hold approximately 1.3%. The sequenced sample was memory CD4+ T cells sorted from blood. Subset noted: CD45RA-negative fraction. The source of these receptors is a man younger than 35 in good health.

V is TRBV7-9 and J is TRBJ1-2; perhaps TRBD1 as D (5 bases). Germline loops: CDR1 SEHNR, CDR2 FQNEAQ (reference sequence). The V gene lost 4 bases and the J gene lost 7 bases, with 13 bases spanning the gap. The CDR3 is made up of 13 amino acids. This CDR3 reads CASSSGNGGGYTF. For the CDR3, the DNA is TGTGCCAGCAGCTCGGGGAACGGGGGTGGCTACACCTTC.

The chain is built from TRBV6-1 and TRBJ1-5, with TRBD1 as a possible D gene (5 bases). Germline V gives CDR1 MNHNS, CDR2 SASEGT. The germline V and J ends were trimmed by 2 bases and 4 bases, with 18 bases remaining between them. The CDR3 totals 17 residues. CDR3 DNA: TGTGCCAGCAGTGAATACTTGATAGGGGCTGGGAATCAGCCCCAGCATTTT. As protein: CASSEYLIGAGNQPQHF.

The CDR3 sequence: CASSLARGDGPSTF. The CDR3 DNA sequence: TGTGCCAGCAGCTTAGCAAGGGGGGACGGACCGAGCACCTTC. This chain uses TRBV7-9 with TRBJ1-2; D is perhaps TRBD1 (6 bases). V lost 0 bases and J lost 13, with 18 bases in between. The CDR3 has 14 residues. In germline, CDR1 is SEHNR, CDR2 FQNEAQ (reference sequence).

Concerning this clone: Additional DNA sequences in this sample encode the identical CDR3. This chain connects TRBV5-1 to TRBJ2-3; maybe TRBD1 (7 bases). CDR1 is SGHRS and CDR2 is YFSETQ in the germline V gene. This CDR3 spans 14 amino acids. V was clipped by 4 bases and J by 1 base, with 10 bases between them. The CDR3: CASSPRGGTDTQYF. For the CDR3, the DNA is TGCGCCAGCAGCCCCAGGGGGGGCACAGATACGCAGTATTTT. The entire variable domain, with the rest obtained from reference TRBV5-1 and TRBJ2-3, is as follows: KAGVTQTPRYLIKTRGQQVTLSCSPISGHRSVSWYQQTPGQGLQFLFEYFSETQRNKGNFPGRFSGRQFSNSRSEMNVSTLELGDSALYLCASSPRGGTDTQYFGPGTRLTVL.

To note about this clone: The sample has other DNA sequences that encode this CDR3 too. V is TRBV10-1 and J is TRBJ2-2, with D possibly being TRBD2 (5 bases). V gave up 7 bases and J gave up 3 bases, with 12 bases separating them. There are 14 residues in the CDR3. Per germline, CDR1 WNHNN and CDR2 SYGVQD (reference sequence). The CDR3 spells CASKAGSDTGELFF. The CDR3 DNA follows: TGCGCCAGCAAGGCGGGCTCGGACACCGGGGAGCTGTTTTTT.

The chain is built from TRBV6-5 and TRBJ1-3, with D possibly being TRBD1 (5 bases). The V gene's germline CDR1 is MNHEY and CDR2 SVGAGI. This CDR3 has 16 amino acids. The ends were cut back, 2 bases at V and 0 bases at J, with 11 bases in the middle. This CDR3 reads CASSYRAGGSGNTIYF. CDR3 nucleotide sequence: TGTGCCAGCAGTTACCGGGCGGGGGGCTCTGGAAACACCATATATTTT.

The V gene is TRBV10-3, the J gene TRBJ2-3, with 7 bases lining up with TRBD1. Per the germline V gene, CDR1 is ENHRY and CDR2 is SYGVKD. With 6 bases clipped from V and 0 bases from J, the junction kept 9 bases outside the gene matches. CDR3 length: 16 amino acids. The CDR3: CAISPGQSFSTDTQYF. CDR3 nucleotides: TGTGCCATCAGCCCGGGACAGAGCTTTAGCACAGATACGCAGTATTTT.

V gene TRBV5-5 combines with J gene TRBJ1-4, with 7 bases identical to TRBD1. CDR3 size: 16 residues. Germline V gene data show CDR1 as SGHKS and CDR2 as YYEKEE (reference sequence). The V gene end was trimmed by 4 bases and the J gene end by 5 bases; junction bases not matched to a gene: 11. The CDR3 DNA is TGTGCCAGCAGCCGTTCAGTGGGGACAGCCAATGAAAAACTGTTTTTT. As protein: CASSRSVGTANEKLFF.

This chain connects TRBV4-1 to TRBJ1-2; D remains ambiguous. V was cut by 1 base and J by 2 bases, with 11 bases left in between. Germline loops: CDR1 MGHRA, CDR2 YSYEKL. CDR3 length: 15 amino acids. CDR3 sequence reads: CASSQVHATNYGYTF. The CDR3 nucleotides read TGCGCCAGCAGCCAAGTTCACGCTACGAACTATGGCTACACCTTC.

This clone was counted between two and nine times. V usage is TRBV2 and J usage is TRBJ1-5; D is ambiguous. The CDR3 consists of 13 residues. Per the germline V gene, CDR1 is SNHLY and CDR2 is FYNNEI. Deletions cut 5 bases from V and 8 bases from J, with 13 bases between. The DNA of the CDR3 is TGTGCCAGCAGTCTATTCGAAGAGGAGCCCCAGCATTTT. It encodes CASSLFEEEPQHF.

This clone has ten or more counts. The gene calls are TRBV28 and TRBJ1-1; D possibly corresponds to TRBD1 (6 bases). Trimming took off 2 bases at V and 1 base at J, with 14 bases between the two ends. The germline V gene encodes CDR1 MDHEN and CDR2 SYDVKM. The CDR3 length is 16 residues. The CDR3 DNA reads as TGTGCCAGCAGTTTACTCCGGCAGGGGTGGAACACTGAAGCTTTCTTT. It specifies CASSLLRQGWNTEAFF.

V usage is TRBV5-5 and J usage is TRBJ2-5; D is undetermined. The CDR3 consists of 15 residues. CDR1 and CDR2 from the germline V gene are SGHKS and YYEKEE (reference sequence). The V end lost 2 bases, the J end lost 0 bases, and 11 bases lay between the germline ends. CDR3 nucleotide sequence: TGTGCCAGCAGCTTATCCGGGTCGTACCAAGAGACCCAGTACTTC. Translated, it gives CASSLSGSYQETQYF.

The V call is TRBV4-3, the J call TRBJ1-1, with 10 positions matching TRBD1. Germline V CDR1 and CDR2: LGHNA, YSLEER. The CDR3 totals 16 residues. With V trimmed by 1 base and J by 0 bases, 2 bases remained unmatched. CDR3 DNA: TGCGCCAGCAGCCAAGGGACAGGGGGTGTGAACACTGAAGCTTTCTTT. Amino acid sequence: CASSQGTGGVNTEAFF.

CDR3 nucleotides: TGTGCCAGCATACCCAGGGGCGAGAACTATGGCTACACCTTC. It encodes CASIPRGENYGYTF. The rearrangement links TRBV25-1 to TRBJ1-2, with D perhaps TRBD1 (6 bases). The CDR3 extends over 14 amino acids. Per the germline V gene, CDR1 is MGHDK and CDR2 is SYGVNS. V was trimmed by 7 bases and J by 2 bases, leaving 14 bases between them.

This clone was picked up a small number of times. The chain joins TRBV1 to TRBJ2-1; the D segment call TRBD2 is taken from the table without a DNA check. TRBV1 is recorded as a pseudogene. The CDR3 has 17 amino acids. The CDR3 DNA sequence: TGCACCAGCAGCCTCTATCTAGCGGGAGACCCCTACAATGAGCAGTTCTTC. As protein: CTSSLYLAGDPYNEQFF.

The CDR3 sequence is CASSPPGTPSSYNEQFF. In nucleotides, the CDR3 is TGTGCCAGCTCACCTCCCGGGACGCCAAGCTCCTACAATGAGCAGTTCTTC. V and J are TRBV18 and TRBJ2-1; the D call may be TRBD1 or TRBD2 (5 bases each). The CDR3 covers 17 residues. The V end lost 3 bases, the J end lost 0 bases, and 15 bases lay between the germline ends. In germline, CDR1 is KGHSH, CDR2 LQKENI.

On this clone itself: Other DNA sequences from this sample encode an identical CDR3 as well. V and J are TRBV29-1 and TRBJ2-3, with a possible D match to TRBD1 (5 bases). The germline CDR1 and CDR2 sequences are SQVTM and ANQGSEA. With 3 bases removed from V and 0 bases from J, the gap between germline ends came to 10 bases. This CDR3 spans 14 amino acids. In DNA, the CDR3 is TGCAGCGTTGAGGAGACAGCTAGCACAGATACGCAGTATTTT. Its protein product is CSVEETASTDTQYF.

V is TRBV25-1 and J is TRBJ2-1; possibly TRBD1 or TRBD2 for D (7 bases each). Germline V gene sequence: CDR1 MGHDK, CDR2 SYGVNS. The V end lost 7 bases, the J end lost 4 bases, and 17 bases lay between the germline ends. CDR3 length: 15 residues. The CDR3 reads CASTQPGGGYNEQFF. Here the CDR3 DNA reads TGTGCCAGCACCCAACCAGGGGGAGGGTACAATGAGCAGTTCTTC.

Worth noting for this clone: A read error may produce the germline difference seen at one junction end. The V and J genes are TRBV5-1 and TRBJ2-2; D is perhaps TRBD1 (5 bases). Germline V lookup: CDR1 SGHRS, CDR2 YFSETQ. This CDR3 comprises 15 residues. The CDR3 DNA reads as TGTGCCAGCACCAAAGACAGAAAGAACACCGGGGAGCTGTTTTTT. Protein: CASTKDRKNTGELFF.

This clone has just a few counts. This chain connects TRBV11-2 to TRBJ1-6; D is possibly TRBD1 (6 bases). In germline, CDR1 is SGHAT, CDR2 FQNNGV. The CDR3 covers 14 residues. V was clipped by 1 base and J by 9 bases, with 10 bases between them. CDR3 DNA: TGTGCCAGCAGCTTAGCAGGGGCCGGTTCACCCCTCCACTTT. Encoded protein: CASSLAGAGSPLHF.

The V gene is TRBV27, the J gene TRBJ1-2; D gene ambiguous. The germline V gene encodes CDR1 MNHEY and CDR2 SMNVEV (reference sequence). The CDR3 spans 14 residues. Trimming took 8 bases from V and 0 from J, leaving 13 bases between them. DNA of the CDR3: TGTGCCAGCTTAAAAATGGGATCTAACTATGGCTACACCTTC. Translated, it gives CASLKMGSNYGYTF.